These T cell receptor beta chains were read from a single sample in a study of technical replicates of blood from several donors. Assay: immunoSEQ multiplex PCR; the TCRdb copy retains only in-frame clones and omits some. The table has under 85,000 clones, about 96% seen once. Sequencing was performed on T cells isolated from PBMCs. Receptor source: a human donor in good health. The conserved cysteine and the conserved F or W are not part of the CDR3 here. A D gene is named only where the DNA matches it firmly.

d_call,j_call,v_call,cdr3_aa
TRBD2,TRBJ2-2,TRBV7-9,ASSLLPAGVTGELF
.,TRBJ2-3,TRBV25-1,ASRTTDTQY
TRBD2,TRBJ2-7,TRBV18,ASSPKLLANYEQY
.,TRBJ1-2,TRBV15,ATSRDPYSTYGYT
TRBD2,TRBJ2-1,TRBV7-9,ASSLSGIYEQF
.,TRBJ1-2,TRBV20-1,SVLGGKGYT
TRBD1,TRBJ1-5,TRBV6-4,ASSDSTGGQPQH
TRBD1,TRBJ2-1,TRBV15,ATSREKQGPWSSYNEQF
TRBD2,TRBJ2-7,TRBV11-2,ASSFSLAGTYEQY
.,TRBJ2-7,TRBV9,ASSVVGAGTRSYEQY
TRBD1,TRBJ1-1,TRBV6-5,ASSYSTGDTEAF
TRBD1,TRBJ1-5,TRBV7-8,ASSAGTGGPQPQH
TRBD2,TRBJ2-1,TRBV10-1,ASGGSGRYNEQF
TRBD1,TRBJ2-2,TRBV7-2,ASSDPGQGRAGELF